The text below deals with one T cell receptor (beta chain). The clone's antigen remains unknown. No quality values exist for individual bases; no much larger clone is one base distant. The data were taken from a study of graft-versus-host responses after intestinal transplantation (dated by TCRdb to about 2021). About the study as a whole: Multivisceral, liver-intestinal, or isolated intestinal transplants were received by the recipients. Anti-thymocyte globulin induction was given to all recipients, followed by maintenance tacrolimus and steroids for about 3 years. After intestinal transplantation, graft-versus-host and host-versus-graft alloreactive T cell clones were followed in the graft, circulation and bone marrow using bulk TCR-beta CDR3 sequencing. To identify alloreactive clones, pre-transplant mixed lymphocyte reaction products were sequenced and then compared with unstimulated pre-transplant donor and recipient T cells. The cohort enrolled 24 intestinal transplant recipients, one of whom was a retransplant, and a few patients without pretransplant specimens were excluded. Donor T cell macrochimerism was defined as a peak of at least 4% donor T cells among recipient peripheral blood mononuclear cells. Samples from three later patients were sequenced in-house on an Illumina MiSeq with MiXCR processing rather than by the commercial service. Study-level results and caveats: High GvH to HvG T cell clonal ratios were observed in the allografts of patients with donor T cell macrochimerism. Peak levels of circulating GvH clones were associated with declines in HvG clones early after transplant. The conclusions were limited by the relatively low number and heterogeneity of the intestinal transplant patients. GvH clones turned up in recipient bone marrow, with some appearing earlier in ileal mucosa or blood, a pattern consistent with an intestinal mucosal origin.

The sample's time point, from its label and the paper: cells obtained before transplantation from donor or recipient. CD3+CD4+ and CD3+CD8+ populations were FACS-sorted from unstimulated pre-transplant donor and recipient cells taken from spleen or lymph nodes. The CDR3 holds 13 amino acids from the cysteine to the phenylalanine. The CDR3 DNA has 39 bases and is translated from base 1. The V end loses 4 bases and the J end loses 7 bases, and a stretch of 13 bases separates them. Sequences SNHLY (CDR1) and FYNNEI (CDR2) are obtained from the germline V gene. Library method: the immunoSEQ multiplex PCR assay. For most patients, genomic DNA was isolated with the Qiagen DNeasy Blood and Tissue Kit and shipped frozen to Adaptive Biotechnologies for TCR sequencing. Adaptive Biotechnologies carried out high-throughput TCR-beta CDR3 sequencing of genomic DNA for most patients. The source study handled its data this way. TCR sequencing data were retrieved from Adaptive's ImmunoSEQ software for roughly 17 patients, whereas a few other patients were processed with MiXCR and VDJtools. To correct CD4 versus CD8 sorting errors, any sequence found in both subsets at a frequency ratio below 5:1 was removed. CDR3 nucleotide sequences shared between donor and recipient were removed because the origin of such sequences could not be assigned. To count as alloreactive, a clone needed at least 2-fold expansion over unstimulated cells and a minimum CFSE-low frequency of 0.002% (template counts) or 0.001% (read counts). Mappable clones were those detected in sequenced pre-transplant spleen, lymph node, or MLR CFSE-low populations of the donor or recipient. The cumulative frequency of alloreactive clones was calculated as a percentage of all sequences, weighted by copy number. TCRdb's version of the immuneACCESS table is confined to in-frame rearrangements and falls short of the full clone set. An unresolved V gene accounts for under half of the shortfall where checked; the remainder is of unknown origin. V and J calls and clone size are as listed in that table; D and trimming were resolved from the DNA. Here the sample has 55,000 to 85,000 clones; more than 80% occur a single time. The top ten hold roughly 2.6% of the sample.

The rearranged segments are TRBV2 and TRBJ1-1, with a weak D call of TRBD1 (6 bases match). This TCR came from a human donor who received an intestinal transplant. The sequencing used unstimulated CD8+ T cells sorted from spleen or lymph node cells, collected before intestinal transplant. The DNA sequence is TGTGCCAGCAGTGCCTTAGACAGGTTTGAAGCTTTCTTT. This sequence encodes CASSALDRFEAFF.